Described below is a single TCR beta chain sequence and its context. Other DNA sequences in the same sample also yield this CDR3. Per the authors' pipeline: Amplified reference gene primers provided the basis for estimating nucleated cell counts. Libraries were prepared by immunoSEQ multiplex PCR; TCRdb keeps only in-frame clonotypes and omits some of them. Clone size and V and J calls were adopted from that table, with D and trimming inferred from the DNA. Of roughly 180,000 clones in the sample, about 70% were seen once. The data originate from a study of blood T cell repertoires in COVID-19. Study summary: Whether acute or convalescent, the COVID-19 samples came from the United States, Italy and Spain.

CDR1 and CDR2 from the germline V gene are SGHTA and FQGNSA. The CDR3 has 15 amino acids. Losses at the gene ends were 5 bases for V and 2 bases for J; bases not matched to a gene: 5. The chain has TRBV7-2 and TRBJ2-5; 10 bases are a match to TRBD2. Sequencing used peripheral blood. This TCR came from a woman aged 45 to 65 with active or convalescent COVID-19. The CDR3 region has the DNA TGTGCCAGCAGCCCGAGGACTAGCGGACAAGAGACCCAGTACTTC. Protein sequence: CASSPRTSGQETQYF.